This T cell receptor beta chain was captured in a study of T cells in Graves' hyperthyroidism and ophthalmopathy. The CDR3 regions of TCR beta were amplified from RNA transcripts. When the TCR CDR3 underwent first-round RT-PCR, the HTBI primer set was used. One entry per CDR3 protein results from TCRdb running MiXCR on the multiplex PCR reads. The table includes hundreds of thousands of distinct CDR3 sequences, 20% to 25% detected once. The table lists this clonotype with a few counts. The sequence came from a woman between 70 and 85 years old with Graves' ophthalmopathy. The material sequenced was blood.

CDR3 sequence reads: CAISEGRAITEAFF. In DNA, the CDR3 is TGTGCCATCAGTGAGGGCAGGGCCATCACTGAAGCTTTCTTT. This chain uses TRBV10-3 with TRBJ1-1; D is perhaps TRBD1 (5 bases). Looked up from germline, CDR1 is ENHRY and CDR2 is SYGVKD. V lost 2 bases and J lost 4, with 11 bases in between. The CDR3 is made up of 14 amino acids.